These 29 T cell receptor beta chains originate from one sample sequenced in a study of cytomegalovirus exposure and HLA in healthy donors (TCRdb year 2017). Library method: the immunoSEQ multiplex PCR assay. For the multiplex PCR, a mixture combining 60 forward primers for TCR Vbeta segments and 13 reverse primers for TCR Jbeta segments was used. As stored in TCRdb, this immuneACCESS dataset retains in-frame rearrangements with V and J assigned. A fraction of the clones does not appear; measured against another copy, unresolved V genes explain less than half of the discrepancy, and the remainder lacks a known reason. The table of this sample itemizes tens of thousands of clones. Jointly, the top ten make up 5.9% of the sample. The sample consisted of PBMCs. Receptors were obtained from a human donor in good health.

This chain connects TRBV5-1 to TRBJ2-2; maybe TRBD1 (6 bases). The CDR3 is 15 amino acids. Between the trimmed V and J ends, which lost 6 bases and 8 bases, there was a span of 20 bases. Per germline, CDR1 SGHRS and CDR2 YFSETQ. The CDR3: CASKLGTPNAGELFF. The CDR3 DNA sequence: TGCGCCAGCAAGCTCGGGACACCCAATGCTGGGGAGCTGTTTTTT.

This chain uses TRBV6-1 with TRBJ2-7, with TRBD1 as a possible D gene (6 bases). With 7 bases removed from V and 1 base from J, the gap between germline ends came to 14 bases. In germline, CDR1 is MNHNS, CDR2 SASEGT. The CDR3 has 14 residues. The CDR3 nucleotides read TGTGCCAGCAACGAGGGGGTCAGGTCCTACGAGCAGTACTTC. It codes for CASNEGVRSYEQYF.

The chain joins TRBV19 to TRBJ1-5; weak D call: TRBD1 (6 bases). The germline CDR1 and CDR2 sequences are LNHDA and SQIVND (reference sequence). Trimming pared 6 bases from V and 7 bases from J, leaving 19 bases between. The CDR3 extends over 15 amino acids. The CDR3 DNA reads TGTGCCAGTAGGCTGGGACAATCCTCGTACCAGCCCCAGCATTTT. Its translation: CASRLGQSSYQPQHF.

V gene TRBV9 combines with J gene TRBJ2-2; 10 bases are a match to TRBD1. Trimming cost V 0 bases and J 6 bases; bases outside gene matches: 2. This CDR3 contains 15 residues. CDR1 is SGDLS, CDR2 YYNGEE, per germline. The CDR3 coding sequence is TGTGCCAGCAGCGTAGCAGGACAGGGGGCCGGGGAGCTGTTTTTT. Residues: CASSVAGQGAGELFF.

The chain has TRBV2 and TRBJ1-5; TRBD1 aligns across 7 bases. This CDR3 region has 15 residues. Germline V gives CDR1 SNHLY, CDR2 FYNNEI. Trimming removed 6 bases from V and 4 bases from J; junction bases left unmatched: 9. The CDR3 sequence: CASSPDRQRNQPQHF. CDR3 in DNA: TGTGCCAGCAGCCCGGACAGGCAGCGGAATCAGCCCCAGCATTTT.

Points on this clone: The junction and the germline gene differ at one end; a read error may be behind it. Other DNA sequences in the same sample also yield this CDR3. The rearrangement links TRBV14 to TRBJ1-6; D remains unclear. Germline V gene lookup returns CDR1 SGHDN and CDR2 FVKESK. The CDR3 consists of 13 residues. Written as DNA, the CDR3 is TGTGCCAGCAGCCAAGACCGGAGGAGCACCCTACACTTT. Translated, it gives CASSQDRRSTLHF. The variable domain in full, with the rest retrieved from reference TRBV14 and TRBJ1-6, is EAGVTQFPSHSVIEKGQTVTLRCDPISGHDNLYWYRRVMGKEIKFLLHFVKESKQDESGMPNNRFLAERTGGTYSTLKVQPAELEDSGVYFCASSQDRRSTLHFGNGTRLTVT.

CDR3 protein: CASSEALKGSYEQYF. CDR3 nucleotides: TGTGCCAGCAGTGAAGCGTTGAAGGGGTCCTACGAGCAGTACTTC. The rearrangement joins TRBV6-1 to TRBJ2-7, with a weak D call TRBD1 (5 bases). Trimming left V 0 bases short and J 1 base short, with 10 bases between. CDR3 length: 15 amino acids. Germline V lookup: CDR1 MNHNS, CDR2 SASEGT.

The chain carries TRBV6-1 and TRBJ2-1; 8 bases are a match to TRBD1. The V gene's germline CDR1 is MNHNS and CDR2 SASEGT. This CDR3 is 15 amino acids long. Unmatched junction bases numbered 6, after V lost 3 bases and J lost 5 bases. CDR3 coding DNA: TGTGCCAGCAGTGAGGACAGGGTTTCCGACAATGAGCAGTTCTTC. Amino acid sequence: CASSEDRVSDNEQFF.

The chain combines TRBV5-1 with TRBJ1-2; D is uncertain. The CDR3 extends over 14 amino acids. Trimming took 3 bases from V and 1 from J, leaving 10 bases between them. CDR1 and CDR2 (germline): SGHRS, YFSETQ. The CDR3, as DNA: TGCGCCAGCAGCTCCGACACCGGTAACTATGGCTACACCTTC. It codes for CASSSDTGNYGYTF. The entire variable domain, with the rest obtained from reference TRBV5-1 and TRBJ1-2, is as follows: KAGVTQTPRYLIKTRGQQVTLSCSPISGHRSVSWYQQTPGQGLQFLFEYFSETQRNKGNFPGRFSGRQFSNSRSEMNVSTLELGDSALYLCASSSDTGNYGYTFGSGTRLTVV.

The J gene is TRBJ2-5, the V gene TRBV5-4, with D perhaps matching TRBD1 (6 bases). Germline V gives CDR1 SGHNT, CDR2 YYREEE (reference sequence). The CDR3 is 14 residues long. The V end lost 2 bases, the J end lost 5 bases, and 13 bases lay between the germline ends. The CDR3 DNA follows: TGTGCCAGCAGCTTTAGAGGGGGTCGGGAGACCCAGTACTTC. It specifies CASSFRGGRETQYF. The full variable domain, completed using reference TRBV5-4 and TRBJ2-5, is ETGVTQSPTHLIKTRGQQVTLRCSSQSGHNTVSWYQQALGQGPQFIFQYYREEENGRGNFPPRFSGLQFPNYSSELNVNALELDDSALYLCASSFRGGRETQYFGPGTRLLVL.

The rearrangement uses TRBV9 and TRBJ1-1; the D is unclear. This CDR3 spans 15 amino acids. CDR1 is SGDLS, CDR2 YYNGEE, per germline. Trimming stripped 4 bases from V and 3 bases from J, with 16 bases between. CDR3 loop: CASSPMGVTDTEAFF. The CDR3 DNA reads TGTGCCAGCAGCCCTATGGGAGTAACGGACACTGAAGCTTTCTTT.

The chain combines TRBV5-1 with TRBJ1-6, with a weak D call TRBD1 (6 bases). CDR1 is SGHRS, CDR2 YFSETQ, per germline. Deletions cut 0 bases from V and 10 bases from J, with 20 bases between. The CDR3 loop spans 17 amino acids. For the CDR3, the DNA is TGCGCCAGCAGCTTGGCCATCGACAGGCCCACAGGATCACCCCTCCACTTT. Amino acids: CASSLAIDRPTGSPLHF.

The genes are TRBV7-6 and TRBJ1-2; TRBD1 is a possible D gene (6 bases). This CDR3 comprises 13 residues. The V end lost 5 bases, the J end lost 4 bases, and 11 bases lay between the germline ends. Germline V gene data show CDR1 as SGHVS and CDR2 as FNYEAQ. The CDR3 protein is CASSPRGGYGYTF. The CDR3 DNA is TGTGCCAGCAGCCCCCGAGGGGGCTATGGCTACACCTTC.

The gene calls are TRBV2 and TRBJ1-2; TRBD1 matches at 8 bases. The germline gives CDR1 SNHLY, CDR2 FYNNEI. V shed 9 bases, J shed 4 bases, and the junction held 16 bases outside the gene matches. This CDR3 contains 16 residues. CDR3: CASSPGGEAPLYGYTF. CDR3 DNA: TGTGCCAGTTCCCCAGGGGGCGAGGCACCGCTCTATGGCTACACCTTC.

The chain links TRBV7-2 to TRBJ2-1; 9 bases line up with TRBD2. Germline trimming cut 1 base from V and 7 bases from J; bases unmatched to any gene: 5. The CDR3 covers 15 residues. Germline values: CDR1 SGHTA, CDR2 FQGNSA. CDR3 amino acids: CASSLGAGGSNEQFF. In DNA, the CDR3 is TGTGCCAGCAGCTTAGGGGCGGGGGGGTCGAATGAGCAGTTCTTC. The variable domain in full, completed from reference TRBV7-2 and TRBJ2-1, reads GAGVSQSPSNKVTEKGKDVELRCDPISGHTALYWYRQSLGQGLEFLIYFQGNSAPDKSGLPSDRFSAERTGGSVSTLTIQRTQQEDSAVYLCASSLGAGGSNEQFFGPGTRLTVL.

J is TRBJ2-7 and V is TRBV29-1, with TRBD1 identical over 10 bases. Germline assignment: CDR1 SQVTM and CDR2 ANQGSEA. V lost 4 bases and J lost 1; bases outside the gene matches: 4. The CDR3 totals 14 residues. This CDR3 is CSVADRGRSYEQYF. The CDR3 bases are TGCAGCGTTGCAGACAGGGGGCGATCCTACGAGCAGTACTTC.

The chain has TRBV11-3 and TRBJ2-2, with TRBD2 matching 9 bases. The CDR3 length is 16 residues. Germline V gene lookup returns CDR1 SGHNT and CDR2 YENEEA. Losses at the gene ends were 4 bases for V and 2 bases for J; bases not matched to a gene: 5. Here the CDR3 reads CASSSSSGANTGELFF. As DNA, the CDR3 is TGTGCCAGCAGCTCATCTAGCGGGGCCAACACCGGGGAGCTGTTTTTT. The full variable domain, with the rest looked up from reference TRBV11-3 and TRBJ2-2, is EAGVVQSPRYKIIEKKQPVAFWCNPISGHNTLYWYLQNLGQGPELLIRYENEEAVDDSQLPKDRFSAERLKGVDSTLKIQPAELGDSAVYLCASSSSSGANTGELFFGEGSRLTVL.

This chain uses TRBV5-1 with TRBJ2-7; the match to TRBD2 covers 8 bases. This CDR3 has 14 residues. Germline CDR1 is SGHRS and CDR2 is YFSETQ. The J segment lost 1 base and the V segment lost 10 bases, leaving 10 bases of the junction unmatched. The CDR3 region is CASRRGGQSYEQYF. In DNA, the CDR3 is TGCGCCTCCAGACGGGGGGGCCAATCCTACGAGCAGTACTTC.

V is TRBV6-1 and J is TRBJ1-2; 9 nucleotides align to TRBD1. The CDR3 covers 18 residues. Germline V gene lookup returns CDR1 MNHNS and CDR2 SASEGT. The ends lost 0 bases at V and 7 bases at J; junction bases unmatched: 15. The CDR3 here is CASSEAYIAGTGKGGYTF. CDR3 DNA sequence: TGTGCCAGCAGTGAAGCCTATATAGCCGGGACAGGGAAAGGTGGCTACACCTTC.

The V and J genes are TRBV5-4 and TRBJ2-7; 14 nucleotides agree with TRBD2. Looked up from germline, CDR1 is SGHNT and CDR2 is YYREEE (reference sequence). CDR3 size: 17 residues. J was trimmed by 0 bases and V by 4 bases; bases with no gene match: 6. The CDR3 region is CASSLGLAGGSSYEQYF. CDR3 DNA: TGTGCCAGCAGCCTTGGACTAGCGGGGGGAAGCTCCTACGAGCAGTACTTC.

This sequence joins TRBV4-2 and TRBJ1-6; TRBD1 agrees at 8 bases. The CDR3 is made up of 15 amino acids. Germline CDR1 reads LGHNA; CDR2 reads YNFKEQ. The trim removed 1 base at V and 10 bases at J, leaving 6 bases unmatched. CDR3 residues: CASSQGPGTGSPLHF. CDR3 sequence (DNA): TGTGCCAGCAGCCAAGGGCCCGGGACAGGATCACCCCTCCACTTT.

The V call is TRBV6-6, the J call TRBJ1-2, with 11 bases identical to TRBD1. The junction had 3 bases not matched to a gene; V was cut back by 5 bases and J by 4 bases. CDR1 MNHNY and CDR2 SVGAGI come from the germline V gene (reference sequence). This CDR3 comprises 14 residues. CDR3 sequence reads: CASSPGQGGYGYTF. Written as DNA, the CDR3 is TGTGCCAGCAGTCCGGGACAGGGGGGCTATGGCTACACCTTC.

This rearrangement joins TRBV6-1 to TRBJ2-7; tentative D call: TRBD1 (5 bases). The germline V and J ends were trimmed by 5 bases and 3 bases, with 11 bases remaining between them. Germline V gene data show CDR1 as MNHNS and CDR2 as SASEGT. The CDR3 totals 13 residues. The CDR3: CASSRQHLYEQYF. The DNA for the CDR3 is TGTGCCAGCAGTAGACAGCATCTCTACGAGCAGTACTTC.

This chain connects TRBV7-9 to TRBJ2-3; 13 nucleotides match TRBD2. This CDR3 comprises 16 residues. The germline gives CDR1 SEHNR, CDR2 FQNEAQ (reference sequence). V was pared by 4 bases and J by 2 bases, with 3 bases of the junction left unmatched. The chain's CDR3 is CASSSGLAGNTDTQYF. The CDR3 nucleotides are TGTGCCAGCAGCTCGGGACTAGCGGGGAACACAGATACGCAGTATTTT.

This chain connects TRBV5-1 to TRBJ2-3, with a possible D match to TRBD1 (6 bases). Germline V gene lookup returns CDR1 SGHRS and CDR2 YFSETQ. Trimming took 3 bases from V and 2 from J, leaving 7 bases between them. CDR3 size: 13 residues. The CDR3 region is CASSYRDTDTQYF. The CDR3 DNA reads TGCGCCAGCAGCTACAGGGACACAGATACGCAGTATTTT.

The CDR3 loop reads CASSYSGQGGGYTF. CDR3 nucleotide sequence: TGTGCCAGCAGTTACTCCGGACAGGGTGGTGGCTACACCTTC. This sequence joins TRBV6-5 and TRBJ1-2; 8 nucleotides line up with TRBD1. Unmatched junction bases numbered 4, after V lost 0 bases and J lost 7 bases. Per germline, CDR1 MNHEY and CDR2 SVGAGI. This CDR3 region has 14 residues.

The chain carries TRBV30 and TRBJ1-2; 7 bases align to TRBD1. V lost 1 base to trimming and J lost 0 bases; unmatched junction nucleotides: 8. The CDR3 extends over 16 amino acids. Looked up from germline, CDR1 is GTSNPN and CDR2 is SVGIG (reference sequence). CDR3 loop: CAWSGRTGEPNYGYTF. The CDR3 DNA follows: TGTGCCTGGAGTGGGCGGACAGGTGAACCTAACTATGGCTACACCTTC.

V and J are TRBV13 and TRBJ1-3, with 7 bases aligning to TRBD1. CDR1 is PRHDT, CDR2 FYEKMQ, per germline (reference sequence). The CDR3 consists of 12 residues. With V trimmed by 8 bases and J by 3 bases, 1 base remained unmatched. The CDR3 nucleotides are TGTGCCAGCGACAGGGTTGGAAACACCATATATTTT. Amino acid sequence: CASDRVGNTIYF. The full variable domain, with the rest looked up from reference TRBV13 and TRBJ1-3, is AAGVIQSPRHLIKEKRETATLKCYPIPRHDTVYWYQQGPGQDPQFLISFYEKMQSDKGSIPDRFSAQQFSDYHSELNMSSLELGDSALYFCASDRVGNTIYFGEGSWLTVV.

This clone is called medium-sized (0.01 to 0.1%) based on its frequency. The J gene is TRBJ1-4, the V gene TRBV19; TRBD1 aligns across 9 bases. The V gene end was trimmed by 6 bases and the J gene end by 4 bases; junction bases not matched to a gene: 6. The length of the CDR3 is 15 residues. CDR1 is LNHDA, CDR2 SQIVND, per germline (reference sequence). CDR3 region: CASRSPGQGNEKLFF. DNA of the CDR3: TGTGCCAGTAGATCTCCGGGACAGGGTAATGAAAAACTGTTTTTT.